This TCR beta chain was identified in a study of early T cells in non-severe SARS-CoV-2 infection. Study background: Chains from this unsorted whole-blood bulk RNA could not be paired. Study-level findings and limits: Clonotype matching in VDJdb favored anti-spike CD8 responses and did not capture private and CD4 specificities.

V was cut by 4 bases and J by 7 bases, with 18 bases left in between. This CDR3 spans 15 amino acids. Looked up from germline, CDR1 is ENHRY and CDR2 is SYGVKD. This clonotype was detected many times. Its antigen is not known. The protocol attached unique molecular identifiers to individual cDNA molecules. TCRdb ran MiXCR on the 5' RACE reads and lists one entry per CDR3 protein. The sample shows some 80,000 distinct CDR3 sequences, approximately 13% of them seen only once. V and J are TRBV10-3 and TRBJ2-3; tentative D call: TRBD1 (6 bases). Specimen: whole blood. The receptor comes from an adult who was a healthcare worker with PCR-confirmed SARS-CoV-2 infection or an uninfected control (not recorded which). CDR3 nucleotide sequence: TGTGCCATCAGTGCTCCAGGGGCAAGTTCGTATACGCAGTATTTT. Protein sequence: CAISAPGASSYTQYF.